The 3 T cell receptor beta chains in this list originate from one sample, sequenced in a study of blood T cell repertoires in COVID-19. Some clones are missing from TCRdb's copy, which holds only in-frame ones; the method was immunoSEQ multiplex PCR. The sample includes 90,000 to 100,000 clones, about four fifths of them seen just once. The specimen was peripheral blood. Receptor source: an elderly man with acute or convalescent COVID-19.

The chain joins TRBV9 to TRBJ2-1; D possibly corresponds to TRBD2 (6 bases). The V end was cut by 0 bases, the J end by 9 bases, with 10 bases between. The CDR3 length is 13 residues. Germline lookup yields CDR1 SGDLS and CDR2 YYNGEE. The CDR3 here is CASSVVEGGEQFF. Here the CDR3 DNA reads TGTGCCAGCAGCGTAGTGGAGGGCGGTGAGCAGTTCTTC.

The sample holds one count of this clone. V gene TRBV6-1 combines with J gene TRBJ1-2; D is possibly TRBD1 (6 bases). V gave up 2 bases and J gave up 5 bases, with 12 bases separating them. Germline V gene sequence: CDR1 MNHNS, CDR2 SASEGT. CDR3 length: 14 residues. The CDR3 loop reads CASSESGEGYGYTF. As DNA, the CDR3 is TGTGCCAGCAGTGAATCAGGGGAGGGTTATGGCTACACCTTC.

This rearrangement joins TRBV28 to TRBJ2-2; D unclear. V lost 7 bases to trimming and J lost 1 base, with 13 bases between them. Germline V gives CDR1 MDHEN, CDR2 SYDVKM. The CDR3 is 15 amino acids. The CDR3 DNA follows: TGTGCCAGCAAAAGTCGGCTAGTGAACACCGGGGAGCTGTTTTTT. It translates to CASKSRLVNTGELFF.